The 7 T cell receptor beta chains listed next were all sequenced from one sample in a study of patients and donors after allogeneic stem cell transplantation. One entry per CDR3 protein results from TCRdb running MiXCR on the RT-PCR reads. The table includes 150,000 to 200,000 distinct CDR3 sequences, roughly 24% detected once. The source material was blood, either unsorted or a sorted T cell fraction (not recorded which). The receptors derive from a human donor who was either an allogeneic HSCT recipient or a stem cell or donor lymphocyte infusion donor (not recorded which). It is not recorded whose cells these are; they may come from a transplant donor.

This clonotype has a handful of counts. The chain recombines TRBV13 with TRBJ1-4; 7 positions match TRBD1. Germline assignment: CDR1 PRHDT and CDR2 FYEKMQ (reference sequence). J lost 8 bases, V lost 5 bases, and 8 bases had no gene match. This CDR3 contains 14 residues. CDR3 region: CASSVRQGDEKLFF. The CDR3 DNA sequence: TGTGCCAGCAGCGTCCGACAGGGAGACGAAAAACTGTTTTTT.

This clonotype was counted only a few times. The chain joins TRBV20-1 to TRBJ1-2; the D is unclear. This CDR3 has 10 amino acids. Trimming shortened V by 4 bases and J by 8 bases, and 8 bases separated the two germline ends. Germline CDR1 and CDR2: DFQATT and SNEGSKA (reference sequence). The CDR3: CSAIVAGYTF. CDR3 coding DNA: TGCAGTGCTATAGTAGCGGGCTACACCTTC.

This chain uses TRBV11-1 with TRBJ2-7; D is unclear. This CDR3 comprises 13 residues. V shed 4 bases and J shed 6 bases, with 13 bases lying between them. Germline loops: CDR1 SGHAT, CDR2 FQDESV (reference sequence). The CDR3 reads CASSSRVYSEQYF. DNA for the CDR3: TGTGCCAGCAGCTCAAGGGTTTACAGCGAGCAGTACTTC.

The table lists this clonotype with a few counts. This chain uses TRBV20-1 with TRBJ1-5, with TRBD1 identical over 7 bases. V gave up 4 bases and J gave up 5 bases; unmatched junction bases: 17. CDR3 length equals 17 residues. Germline CDR1 is DFQATT and CDR2 is SNEGSKA (reference sequence). The chain's CDR3 is CSANIYTGTAEDQPQHF. For the CDR3, the DNA is TGCAGTGCTAACATTTACACCGGGACAGCGGAGGATCAGCCCCAGCATTTT.

The chain uses TRBV5-1 and TRBJ1-1, with TRBD1 matching 8 bases. Germline trimming cut 4 bases from V and 3 bases from J; bases unmatched to any gene: 11. Germline V gene lookup returns CDR1 SGHRS and CDR2 YFSETQ. The CDR3 has 16 amino acids. The CDR3 region has the DNA TGCGCCAGCAGCATCCGGACAGGGTGGAGACACACTGAAGCTTTCTTT. Protein: CASSIRTGWRHTEAFF.

This clonotype was counted a few times. V usage is TRBV11-2 and J usage is TRBJ2-3; D is possibly TRBD1 or TRBD2 (6 bases each). This CDR3 spans 16 amino acids. The germline V gene has CDR1 SGHAT and CDR2 FQNNGV. Trimming left V 0 bases short and J 0 bases short, with 10 bases between. Here the CDR3 reads CASSLEPGASTDTQYF. The CDR3 bases are TGTGCCAGCAGCTTAGAGCCGGGGGCGAGCACAGATACGCAGTATTTT.

This clonotype was picked up a small number of times. In DNA form, the CDR3 reads TGTGCCAGCAGTCCGACTAGCGGTGTAAGCACCGGGGAGCTGTTTTTT. Translating gives CASSPTSGVSTGELFF. The chain has TRBV12-3 or TRBV12-4 and TRBJ2-2; 9 bases are a match to TRBD2. The J segment lost 4 bases and the V segment lost 5 bases, leaving 8 bases of the junction unmatched. This CDR3 has 16 amino acids.